These T cell receptor beta chains were read from a single sample in a study of shared clonotypes between healthy human individuals. Using immunoSEQ multiplex PCR, the repertoire was profiled, and TCRdb retains in-frame clones only, with some absent. The table includes about 870,000 clones, 80% to 95% detected once. The sample taken for sequencing was naive CD8+ T cells sorted from blood. The receptors originated from a young man in good health. Both conserved end residues are part of each CDR3. The D gene is left open where the match is weak. Only some rows state a clone size, as once, few, many or a class for expanded clones.

J: TRBJ2-1; D: TRBD2; size: NA; V: TRBV7-2; CDR3: CASSLAGLGNEQFF; DNA: TGTGCCAGCAGCTTAGCGGGACTAGGGAATGAGCAGTTCTTC
J: TRBJ1-5; D: TRBD1; size: NA; V: TRBV4-1; CDR3: CASSQVGTGNGQPQHF; DNA: TGCGCCAGCAGCCAAGTCGGGACAGGGAATGGTCAGCCCCAGCATTTT
J: TRBJ2-2; D: TRBD1; size: NA; V: TRBV29-1; CDR3: CSVWDRSKVNTGELFF; DNA: TGCAGCGTTTGGGACAGGAGCAAGGTTAACACCGGGGAGCTGTTTTTT
J: TRBJ1-1; D: NA; size: NA; V: TRBV2; CDR3: CASRGPPRSDMNTEAFF; DNA: TGTGCCAGCAGAGGACCCCCCCGGAGCGACATGAACACTGAAGCTTTCTTT
J: TRBJ2-1; D: TRBD2; size: NA; V: TRBV7-8; CDR3: CASSLLAGGPWVNNEQFF; DNA: TGTGCCAGCAGCTTGCTAGCGGGAGGGCCATGGGTGAACAATGAGCAGTTCTTC
J: TRBJ2-4; D: TRBD2; size: NA; V: TRBV10-1; CDR3: CARTSGSWANIQYF; DNA: TGCGCCAGGACTAGCGGGAGTTGGGCAAACATTCAGTACTTC
J: TRBJ1-2; D: NA; size: NA; V: TRBV7-9; CDR3: CASSNITGRGGYGYTF; DNA: TGTGCCAGCAGTAATATTACAGGGCGGGGTGGATATGGCTACACCTTC
J: TRBJ2-7; D: NA; size: NA; V: TRBV4-2; CDR3: CASSGGGMDAAYEQYF; DNA: TGTGCCAGCAGCGGGGGGGGCATGGATGCGGCCTACGAGCAGTACTTC
J: TRBJ2-3; D: TRBD2; size: NA; V: TRBV5-3; CDR3: CARSGPGLAGGRDTQYF; DNA: TGTGCCAGAAGCGGACCGGGACTAGCGGGAGGAAGGGATACGCAGTATTTT
J: TRBJ1-6; D: NA; size: NA; V: TRBV13; CDR3: CASSPMGSSYNSPLHF; DNA: TGTGCCAGCAGCCCCATGGGGAGCTCCTATAATTCACCCCTCCACTTT
J: TRBJ2-3; D: NA; size: NA; V: TRBV6-1; CDR3: CASSIQGGFWDTQYF; DNA: TGTGCCAGCAGTATACAAGGGGGGTTTTGGGATACGCAGTATTTT
J: TRBJ2-7; D: NA; size: NA; V: TRBV5-1; CDR3: CASRTPGSGPDEQYF; DNA: TGCGCCAGCAGAACACCAGGAAGCGGCCCGGACGAGCAGTACTTC
J: TRBJ1-1; D: TRBD1; size: NA; V: TRBV7-9; CDR3: CASRPGTGATEAFF; DNA: TGTGCCAGCAGACCCGGGACAGGGGCCACTGAAGCTTTCTTT
J: TRBJ1-2; D: NA; size: NA; V: TRBV4-3; CDR3: CASSQDRTQLYGYTF; DNA: TGCGCCAGCAGCCAAGATCGGACACAACTCTATGGCTACACCTTC
J: TRBJ2-7; D: NA; size: NA; V: TRBV27; CDR3: CATRDREQYF; DNA: TGTGCCACCAGAGACAGAGAGCAGTACTTC
J: TRBJ2-2; D: NA; size: NA; V: TRBV27; CDR3: CASSSAGADGELFF; DNA: TGTGCCAGCAGTTCCGCAGGGGCGGACGGGGAGCTGTTTTTT
J: TRBJ1-3; D: NA; size: many; V: TRBV4-1; CDR3: CASSRLGAGNTIYF; DNA: TGCGCCAGCAGCCGACTTGGGGCTGGAAACACCATATATTTT
J: TRBJ2-7; D: TRBD2; size: once; V: TRBV5-1; CDR3: CASSLLPGLAHEQYF; DNA: TGCGCCAGCAGCTTATTGCCGGGACTAGCCCACGAGCAGTACTTC
J: TRBJ2-3; D: TRBD2; size: NA; V: TRBV27; CDR3: CASSPAGGLITDTQYF; DNA: TGTGCCAGCAGTCCGGCGGGGGGGCTAATAACAGATACGCAGTATTTT
J: TRBJ2-7; D: NA; size: NA; V: TRBV4-1; CDR3: CASSQDFTGFSSPLYF; DNA: TGCGCCAGCAGCCAAGATTTTACAGGGTTTTCCTCCCCGCTGTACTTC
J: TRBJ2-7; D: NA; size: NA; V: TRBV4-1; CDR3: CASSHSGSGTYEQYF; DNA: TGCGCCAGCAGCCATTCGGGAAGCGGAACCTACGAGCAGTACTTC
J: TRBJ1-1; D: NA; size: NA; V: TRBV6-1; CDR3: CASSEWGDRTGAFF; DNA: TGTGCCAGCAGTGAATGGGGGGATCGGACGGGAGCTTTCTTT
J: TRBJ1-1; D: NA; size: few; V: TRBV28; CDR3: CASSRRDPFF; DNA: TGTGCCAGCAGCCGGAGGGATCCTTTCTTT
J: TRBJ2-1; D: TRBD2; size: NA; V: TRBV9; CDR3: CASSVKASGNPFYNEQFF; DNA: TGTGCCAGCAGCGTGAAGGCTAGCGGGAACCCCTTCTACAATGAGCAGTTCTTC
J: TRBJ1-4; D: NA; size: once; V: TRBV27; CDR3: CASSELGGPNEKLFF; DNA: TGTGCCAGCAGTGAACTGGGGGGTCCGAATGAAAAACTGTTTTTT
J: TRBJ2-1; D: NA; size: once; V: TRBV7-6; CDR3: CASSPLLGGSSYNEQFF; DNA: TGTGCCAGCAGCCCCCTCCTTGGGGGGAGCTCCTACAATGAGCAGTTCTTC
J: TRBJ1-5; D: TRBD1; size: NA; V: TRBV29-1; CDR3: CSDTCCGEDRGPDNQPQHF; DNA: TGCAGCGACACATGTTGTGGGGAGGACAGGGGGCCTGACAATCAGCCCCAGCATTTT
J: TRBJ2-2; D: NA; size: NA; V: TRBV7-8; CDR3: CASSLEGGGLTGELFF; DNA: TGTGCCAGCAGCTTAGAGGGGGGAGGGCTCACCGGGGAGCTGTTTTTT
J: TRBJ2-1; D: NA; size: NA; V: TRBV5-5; CDR3: CASNAEVSYNEQFF; DNA: TGTGCCAGCAATGCGGAAGTCTCCTACAATGAGCAGTTCTTC
J: TRBJ1-5; D: NA; size: NA; V: TRBV2; CDR3: CASSQGQISQPQHF; DNA: TGTGCCAGCAGTCAAGGACAGATTTCGCAGCCCCAGCATTTT
J: TRBJ2-1; D: NA; size: NA; V: TRBV7-8; CDR3: CASSHGRFSYNEQFF; DNA: TGTGCCAGCAGCCACGGCAGGTTCTCCTACAATGAGCAGTTCTTC
J: TRBJ2-7; D: NA; size: NA; V: TRBV27; CDR3: CASSSTYYEQYF; DNA: TGTGCCAGCAGCTCCACCTACTACGAGCAGTACTTC
J: TRBJ2-1; D: NA; size: NA; V: TRBV6-5; CDR3: CASSYSSQGYNEQFF; DNA: TGTGCCAGCAGTTACTCGTCCCAGGGATACAATGAGCAGTTCTTC
J: TRBJ2-7; D: TRBD1; size: NA; V: TRBV4-3; CDR3: CASSQPGQANSYEQYF; DNA: TGCGCCAGCAGCCAGCCGGGACAGGCGAATTCCTACGAGCAGTACTTC
J: TRBJ2-7; D: NA; size: NA; V: TRBV5-1; CDR3: CASSFPLRDEQYF; DNA: TGCGCCAGCAGCTTTCCGCTGCGGGACGAGCAGTACTTC
J: TRBJ2-4; D: NA; size: NA; V: TRBV25-1; CDR3: CASSKDSPYGNIQYF; DNA: TGTGCCAGCAGTAAGGACAGTCCTTATGGGAACATTCAGTACTTC
J: TRBJ2-7; D: NA; size: NA; V: TRBV27; CDR3: CASSLGGARYEQYF; DNA: TGTGCCAGCAGTTTAGGCGGGGCCCGCTACGAGCAGTACTTC
J: TRBJ2-7; D: TRBD1; size: NA; V: TRBV19; CDR3: CASSTGTGYEQYF; DNA: TGTGCCAGTAGTACCGGGACAGGATACGAGCAGTACTTC
J: TRBJ2-5; D: NA; size: NA; V: TRBV29-1; CDR3: CSVEPEYGEETQYF; DNA: TGCAGCGTTGAACCGGAGTATGGGGAAGAGACCCAGTACTTC
J: TRBJ2-1; D: TRBD1; size: NA; V: TRBV11-3; CDR3: CASSIRTGPNEQFF; DNA: TGTGCCAGCAGCATCAGGACAGGCCCGAATGAGCAGTTCTTC
J: TRBJ2-2; D: TRBD2; size: NA; V: TRBV4-3; CDR3: CASSQVAGANTGELFF; DNA: TGCGCCAGCAGCCAAGTTGCGGGGGCGAACACCGGGGAGCTGTTTTTT
J: TRBJ1-2; D: NA; size: NA; V: TRBV27; CDR3: CASSLFQGADGYTF; DNA: TGTGCCAGCAGTTTATTTCAGGGTGCGGATGGCTACACCTTC
J: TRBJ2-7; D: NA; size: NA; V: TRBV18; CDR3: CASSPGQGAYEQYF; DNA: TGTGCCAGCTCACCGGGGCAAGGGGCATACGAGCAGTACTTC
J: TRBJ2-1; D: NA; size: NA; V: TRBV7-2; CDR3: CASSLFDLNEQFF; DNA: TGTGCCAGCAGCTTATTTGATCTTAATGAGCAGTTCTTC
J: TRBJ2-1; D: NA; size: NA; V: TRBV9; CDR3: CASNVGVNEQFF; DNA: TGTGCCAGCAACGTAGGGGTGAATGAGCAGTTCTTC
J: TRBJ2-7; D: TRBD1; size: NA; V: TRBV27; CDR3: CASSFGTGGLEQYF; DNA: TGTGCCAGCAGTTTTGGTACAGGGGGCCTCGAGCAGTACTTC
J: TRBJ2-7; D: NA; size: NA; V: TRBV28; CDR3: CASSLRVYYEQYF; DNA: TGTGCCAGCAGTTTGAGGGTTTACTACGAGCAGTACTTC
J: TRBJ2-7; D: NA; size: NA; V: TRBV6-5; CDR3: CASSPSTRYEQYF; DNA: TGTGCCAGCAGTCCGTCTACAAGATACGAGCAGTACTTC
J: TRBJ2-1; D: NA; size: NA; V: TRBV11-2; CDR3: CASSLTGNFNEQFF; DNA: TGTGCCAGCAGCTTAACAGGGAATTTCAATGAGCAGTTCTTC
J: TRBJ1-1; D: NA; size: once; V: TRBV6-5; CDR3: CASSYYGQNTEAFF; DNA: TGTGCCAGCAGTTACTACGGACAGAACACTGAAGCTTTCTTT
J: TRBJ2-1; D: NA; size: once; V: TRBV5-4; CDR3: CASSLGVNEQFF; DNA: TGTGCCAGCAGCTTGGGGGTCAATGAGCAGTTCTTC
J: TRBJ2-5; D: NA; size: NA; V: TRBV25-1; CDR3: CASSPSGEETQYF; DNA: TGTGCCAGCAGCCCGTCGGGTGAAGAGACCCAGTACTTC
J: TRBJ2-1; D: NA; size: NA; V: TRBV15; CDR3: CATQGSSYNEQFF; DNA: TGTGCCACGCAGGGAAGCTCCTACAATGAGCAGTTCTTC
J: TRBJ1-4; D: NA; size: NA; V: TRBV4-3; CDR3: CASSQDSSTANEKLFF; DNA: TGCGCCAGCAGCCAAGATTCTTCCACAGCGAATGAAAAACTGTTTTTT
J: TRBJ1-5; D: NA; size: NA; V: TRBV6-1; CDR3: CASSVNRLFSNQPQHF; DNA: TGTGCCAGCAGTGTTAACAGACTCTTTAGCAATCAGCCCCAGCATTTT
J: TRBJ2-7; D: NA; size: NA; V: TRBV9; CDR3: CARWGGRYEQYF; DNA: TGTGCCAGGTGGGGAGGCAGGTACGAGCAGTACTTC
J: TRBJ2-7; D: TRBD1; size: NA; V: TRBV2; CDR3: CASSDSGQGYEQYF; DNA: TGTGCCAGCAGTGACTCAGGACAGGGCTACGAGCAGTACTTC
J: TRBJ2-7; D: TRBD1; size: NA; V: TRBV29-1; CDR3: CSVEGGTGGYEQYF; DNA: TGCAGCGTTGAAGGTGGGACAGGGGGCTACGAGCAGTACTTC
J: TRBJ2-7; D: NA; size: once; V: TRBV7-2; CDR3: CASSLTAREQYF; DNA: TGTGCCAGCAGCTTAACCGCAAGGGAGCAGTACTTC